The 27 T cell receptor beta chains below come from one sample, sequenced in a study of shared clonotypes between healthy human individuals. CD8 cells classed as naive were CD45RO-negative and positively selected for CCR7, excluding terminally differentiated effector memory CD45RA+ cells. Generated by immunoSEQ multiplex PCR, the TCRdb table keeps only in-frame clones and is missing some. The table shows about 2.2 million clones, with around 93% occurring only once. What was sequenced was naive CD8+ T cells from PBMCs. Receptors were obtained from a man aged 18 to 29 in good health. Some clones in this sample may be carry-over from other donors' samples.

The V gene is TRBV28, the J gene TRBJ2-3; 7 positions match TRBD2. The J segment lost 2 bases and the V segment lost 6 bases, leaving 8 bases of the junction unmatched. The length of the CDR3 is 15 residues. Germline V gene data show CDR1 as MDHEN and CDR2 as SYDVKM. Here the CDR3 DNA reads TGTGCCAGCAGGTCACCTAGCGGTCCCACAGATACGCAGTATTTT. Its translation: CASRSPSGPTDTQYF.

This chain connects TRBV11-1 to TRBJ2-5; 9 bases align to TRBD2. CDR1 is SGHAT, CDR2 FQDESV, per germline (reference sequence). This CDR3 is built from 17 residues. Unmatched junction bases numbered 15, after V lost 1 base and J lost 9 bases. The CDR3 loop is CASSLVAGREGLDAQYF. The CDR3 nucleotides are TGTGCCAGCAGCTTAGTTGCTGGGCGGGAGGGCCTCGACGCCCAGTACTTC. The whole variable domain, filled in from reference TRBV11-1 and TRBJ2-5, reads EAEVAQSPRYKITEKSQAVAFWCDPISGHATLYWYRQILGQGPELLVQFQDESVVDDSQLPKDRFSAERLKGVDSTLKIQPAELGDSAMYLCASSLVAGREGLDAQYFGPGTRLLVL.

The table lists this clone with a count of one. The chain employs TRBV5-1 and TRBJ2-3; D not certain. The CDR3 covers 17 residues. Germline V gene sequence: CDR1 SGHRS, CDR2 YFSETQ. V lost 4 bases, J lost 2 bases, and 20 bases lay in between. DNA for the CDR3: TGCGCCAGCAGCAAACTAACCTCTACACGTATCACAGATACGCAGTATTTT. It is translated as CASSKLTSTRITDTQYF.

This chain uses TRBV27 with TRBJ2-2; 9 bases agree with TRBD1. CDR1 MNHEY and CDR2 SMNVEV come from the germline V gene (reference sequence). The V gene end was trimmed by 6 bases and the J gene end by 6 bases; junction bases not matched to a gene: 5. CDR3 size: 14 residues. Here the CDR3 reads CASSIQGAAGELFF. The CDR3 bases are TGTGCCAGCAGCATACAGGGGGCCGCCGGGGAGCTGTTTTTT.

Of note for this clone: The sample holds other DNA sequences that translate to the same CDR3. The genes are TRBV9 and TRBJ2-7, with D unclear. CDR1 is SGDLS and CDR2 is YYNGEE in the germline V gene. The CDR3 runs 13 residues. V shed 0 bases and J shed 3 bases, with 7 bases lying between them. The CDR3 loop reads CASSVGVGYEQYF. The CDR3 DNA follows: TGTGCCAGCAGCGTAGGGGTGGGCTACGAGCAGTACTTC. The full variable domain, in which reference TRBV9 and TRBJ2-7 provide the parts outside the CDR3, is DSGVTQTPKHLITATGQRVTLRCSPRSGDLSVYWYQQSLDQGLQFLIQYYNGEERAKGNILERFSAQQFPDLHSELNLSSLELGDSALYFCASSVGVGYEQYFGPGTRLTVT.

The chain combines TRBV27 with TRBJ2-7, with 9 bases lining up with TRBD2. Germline V gene lookup returns CDR1 MNHEY and CDR2 SMNVEV (reference sequence). V lost 0 bases, J lost 7 bases, and 7 bases stayed unmatched. The CDR3 contains 15 residues. CDR3 in DNA: TGTGCCAGCAGTTTATCTATAGCGGGAGTGTGGGAGCAGTACTTC. Translated: CASSLSIAGVWEQYF.

For this clone: The same CDR3 is also encoded by other DNA sequences in this sample. This sequence joins TRBV7-6 and TRBJ1-3; D is undetermined. There are 14 residues in the CDR3. The germline V gene has CDR1 SGHVS and CDR2 FNYEAQ. Trimming pared 1 base from V and 1 base from J, leaving 5 bases between. The CDR3 loop reads CASSLGGSGNTIYF. Here the CDR3 DNA reads TGTGCCAGCAGCTTAGGGGGTTCTGGAAACACCATATATTTT.

The gene calls are TRBV30 and TRBJ2-3; 9 bases are a match to TRBD1. The J segment lost 6 bases and the V segment lost 7 bases, leaving 11 bases of the junction unmatched. Germline V CDR1 and CDR2: GTSNPN, SVGIG (reference sequence). This CDR3 has 14 amino acids. DNA of the CDR3: TGTGCCTTTCGGGGACAGGGAAGTTCGGATACGCAGTATTTT. Encoded protein: CAFRGQGSSDTQYF.

The chain couples TRBV6-1 to TRBJ2-2, with D perhaps TRBD2 (6 bases). The CDR3 is 15 amino acids. Between the trimmed V and J ends, which lost 6 bases and 1 base, there was a span of 12 bases. Looked up from germline, CDR1 is MNHNS and CDR2 is SASEGT. This CDR3 is CASRVAELNTGELFF. DNA of the CDR3: TGTGCCAGCAGGGTAGCGGAGTTGAACACCGGGGAGCTGTTTTTT.

The chain employs TRBV5-4 and TRBJ1-5; D is perhaps TRBD1 (5 bases). From germline, CDR1 is SGHNT and CDR2 YYREEE (reference sequence). The CDR3 is 14 amino acids. V lost 4 bases and J lost 7, with 15 bases in between. The CDR3 loop is CASSLFATDQPQHF. CDR3 bases: TGTGCCAGCAGCCTCTTCGCGACAGACCAGCCCCAGCATTTT.

This clone was counted once. This sequence joins TRBV9 and TRBJ2-3; 7 bases line up with TRBD2. Unmatched junction bases numbered 12, after V lost 4 bases and J lost 4 bases. Germline V gene sequence: CDR1 SGDLS, CDR2 YYNGEE. The CDR3 runs to 16 residues. In DNA form, the CDR3 reads TGTGCCAGCAGCCCAGGCGGCGGGAGCCCCCCAGATACGCAGTATTTT. Its translation is CASSPGGGSPPDTQYF.

The CDR3 coding sequence is TGTGCCATCAGGGCCGGCCAGCGGGAGGGCCCCCATGAGCAGTTCTTC. Translating gives CAIRAGQREGPHEQFF. J is TRBJ2-1 and V is TRBV10-3, with TRBD2 matching 10 bases. Trimming took 6 bases from V and 8 from J; bases not matched to a gene: 13. CDR3 length: 16 residues. CDR1 is ENHRY and CDR2 is SYGVKD in the germline V gene.

V and J are TRBV11-2 and TRBJ2-1, with no clear D. This CDR3 is built from 14 residues. Deletions cut 5 bases from V and 1 base from J, with 9 bases between. Germline loops: CDR1 SGHAT, CDR2 FQNNGV. In nucleotides, the CDR3 is TGTGCCAGCAGCCCGCCCCATTCCTACAATGAGCAGTTCTTC. Translation: CASSPPHSYNEQFF.

The V and J genes are TRBV4-3 and TRBJ2-7; 11 bases agree with TRBD1. This CDR3 comprises 14 residues. Trimming cost V 4 bases and J 6 bases; bases outside gene matches: 5. Germline loops: CDR1 LGHNA, CDR2 YSLEER. CDR3 amino acids: CASSLGQGAVEQYF. The CDR3 DNA follows: TGCGCCAGCAGCCTAGGACAGGGGGCGGTCGAGCAGTACTTC.

Comment on this clone: The same CDR3 is also encoded by other DNA sequences in this sample. The chain uses TRBV27 and TRBJ2-7, with D uncertain. The germline CDR1 and CDR2 sequences are MNHEY and SMNVEV (reference sequence). This CDR3 spans 13 amino acids. Between the trimmed V and J ends, which lost 5 bases and 2 bases, there was a span of 10 bases. The DNA of the CDR3 is TGTGCCAGCAGTCCCGGACGGACCTACGAGCAGTACTTC. Encoded protein: CASSPGRTYEQYF.

This sequence joins TRBV6-5 and TRBJ2-7; TRBD2 aligns across 11 bases. The CDR3 extends over 14 amino acids. Trimming at V came to 5 bases and at J to 7 bases, leaving 7 bases not matched to a gene. CDR1 is MNHEY and CDR2 is SVGAGI in the germline V gene. The CDR3 DNA is TGTGCCAGCAGTCCGGGACTAGCGGCTGGAGAGCAGTACTTC. Encoded protein: CASSPGLAAGEQYF.

The chain uses TRBV15 and TRBJ1-2, with 7 bases lining up with TRBD1. CDR1 and CDR2 (germline): LNHNV, YYDKDF (reference sequence). The CDR3 sequence is 16 residues long. V was pared by 0 bases and J by 3 bases, with 7 bases of the junction left unmatched. The CDR3 loop reads CATSRDSRGGDYGYTF. The CDR3 nucleotides read TGTGCCACCAGCAGAGATAGTAGAGGGGGCGACTATGGCTACACCTTC.

This clone was seen just once. The chain carries TRBV27 and TRBJ2-2, with D perhaps matching TRBD2 (6 bases). V dropped 8 bases and J dropped 11 bases, with 15 bases sitting between them. This CDR3 comprises 12 residues. Germline V gene lookup returns CDR1 MNHEY and CDR2 SMNVEV (reference sequence). The CDR3 nucleotides are TGTGCCAGCGGATACTGGGGAGGAGAGCTGTTTTTT. It yields the protein CASGYWGGELFF.

The rearrangement links TRBV7-9 to TRBJ2-6; TRBD1 might be the D (6 bases). This CDR3 contains 16 residues. Trimming cost V 1 base and J 4 bases, with 11 bases left between them. CDR1 SEHNR and CDR2 FQNEAQ come from the germline V gene (reference sequence). In nucleotides, the CDR3 is TGTGCCAGCAGCTTAGGAGGGGGTATAGGGGCCAACGTCCTGACTTTC. As protein: CASSLGGGIGANVLTF.

CDR3 amino acids: CASRGTGGGNVLTF. CDR3 coding DNA: TGTGCCAGCAGGGGGACAGGGGGAGGCAACGTCCTGACTTTC. This rearrangement joins TRBV6-1 to TRBJ2-6; 11 positions match TRBD1. The ends lost 6 bases at V and 9 bases at J; junction bases unmatched: 4. The CDR3 is 14 residues long. Germline CDR1 and CDR2: MNHNS and SASEGT.

About this clone itself: This specimen includes other DNA sequences encoding the same CDR3. In DNA, the CDR3 is TGTGCCAGCAGTTTAACAGGGGGCAGAGGCTACACCTTC. This gives the protein CASSLTGGRGYTF. This sequence joins TRBV27 and TRBJ1-2; 9 bases are shared with TRBD1. The CDR3 length is 13 residues. The junction had 3 bases not matched to a gene; V was cut back by 2 bases and J by 8 bases. CDR1 and CDR2 from the germline V gene are MNHEY and SMNVEV (reference sequence).

The chain carries TRBV5-1 and TRBJ2-2, with 8 bases fitting TRBD2. V lost 0 bases and J lost 6; bases outside the gene matches: 7. Germline assignment: CDR1 SGHRS and CDR2 YFSETQ. The CDR3 runs to 16 residues. CDR3 protein: CASSLARLAGPGELFF. The CDR3 DNA reads TGCGCCAGCAGCTTGGCCAGGCTAGCGGGTCCCGGGGAGCTGTTTTTT.

This rearrangement joins TRBV11-2 to TRBJ2-7; 7 nucleotides agree with TRBD2. CDR3 length: 17 residues. CDR1 and CDR2 from the germline V gene are SGHAT and FQNNGV. J was trimmed by 6 bases and V by 5 bases; bases with no gene match: 19. CDR3 loop: CASSEPGRREWAREQYF. The CDR3 coding sequence is TGTGCCAGCAGCGAACCCGGGAGGCGGGAGTGGGCTCGCGAGCAGTACTTC.

V usage is TRBV5-5 and J usage is TRBJ1-1; D not certain. V was pared by 4 bases and J by 5 bases, with 24 bases between. CDR3 length: 17 amino acids. Germline CDR1 reads SGHKS; CDR2 reads YYEKEE (reference sequence). This chain's CDR3 is CASSPDLTWGVGTEAFF. DNA of the CDR3: TGTGCCAGCAGCCCTGACCTGACATGGGGAGTTGGGACTGAAGCTTTCTTT.

J is TRBJ1-1 and V is TRBV7-9, with no clear D. CDR3 length equals 14 residues. With 2 bases removed from V and 1 base from J, the gap between germline ends came to 8 bases. In germline, CDR1 is SEHNR, CDR2 FQNEAQ (reference sequence). CDR3 DNA sequence: TGTGCCAGCAGCTTAACCCTGGGGAACACTGAAGCTTTCTTT. The encoded protein is CASSLTLGNTEAFF.

The CDR3 nucleotides are TGTGCCAGCAGTTCGGGACGGAGTGTCAACGAGCAGTACTTC. Encoded protein: CASSSGRSVNEQYF. V usage is TRBV27 and J usage is TRBJ2-7; D might be TRBD1 or TRBD2, each matching 5 bases. Germline values: CDR1 MNHEY, CDR2 SMNVEV (reference sequence). The CDR3 contains 14 residues. The V and J ends lost 4 bases and 5 bases respectively, with 15 bases between them.

The V and J genes are TRBV7-2 and TRBJ2-1; 7 positions agree with TRBD2. Trimming removed 3 bases from V and 3 bases from J; junction bases left unmatched: 11. Germline CDR1 reads SGHTA; CDR2 reads FQGNSA. The CDR3 runs to 17 residues. The DNA of the CDR3 is TGTGCCAGCAGCTTTACCCTTGAAGGGGAGGGCTACAATGAGCAGTTCTTC. Translated: CASSFTLEGEGYNEQFF.